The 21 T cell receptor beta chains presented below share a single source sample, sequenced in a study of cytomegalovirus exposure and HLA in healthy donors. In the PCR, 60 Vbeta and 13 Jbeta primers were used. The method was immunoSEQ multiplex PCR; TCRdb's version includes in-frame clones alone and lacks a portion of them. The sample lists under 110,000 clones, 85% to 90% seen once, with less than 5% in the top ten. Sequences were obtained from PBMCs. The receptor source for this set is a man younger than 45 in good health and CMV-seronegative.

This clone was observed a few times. The CDR3, as DNA: TGCGCCAGCAGCCAAGTATGGGGCGGAGCCTACGAGCAGTACTTC. Protein: CASSQVWGGAYEQYF. This rearrangement joins TRBV4-1 to TRBJ2-7; D may be TRBD1 (5 bases). Germline CDR1 reads MGHRA; CDR2 reads YSYEKL. The CDR3 runs 15 residues. Trimming removed 1 base at V and 2 bases at J, with 12 bases between.

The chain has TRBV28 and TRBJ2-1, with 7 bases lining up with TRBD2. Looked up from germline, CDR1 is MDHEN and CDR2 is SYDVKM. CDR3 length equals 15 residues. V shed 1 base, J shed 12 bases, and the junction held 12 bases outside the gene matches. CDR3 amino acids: CASSLYGEGPEVQFF. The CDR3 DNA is TGTGCCAGCAGTTTATACGGGGAGGGCCCCGAGGTGCAGTTCTTC.

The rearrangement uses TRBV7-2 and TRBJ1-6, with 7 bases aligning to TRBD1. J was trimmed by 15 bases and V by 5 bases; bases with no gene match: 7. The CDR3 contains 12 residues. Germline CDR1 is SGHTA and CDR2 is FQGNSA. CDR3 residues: CASSPGQANLHF. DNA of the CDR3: TGTGCCAGCAGCCCCGGACAGGCCAACCTCCACTTT.

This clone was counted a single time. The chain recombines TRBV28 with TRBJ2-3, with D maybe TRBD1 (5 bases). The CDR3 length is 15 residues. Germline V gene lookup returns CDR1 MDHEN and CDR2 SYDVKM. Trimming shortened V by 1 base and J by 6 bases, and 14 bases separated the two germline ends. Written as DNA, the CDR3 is TGTGCCAGCAGTTTATCCAGGGCGGTAACGGATACGCAGTATTTT. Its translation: CASSLSRAVTDTQYF.

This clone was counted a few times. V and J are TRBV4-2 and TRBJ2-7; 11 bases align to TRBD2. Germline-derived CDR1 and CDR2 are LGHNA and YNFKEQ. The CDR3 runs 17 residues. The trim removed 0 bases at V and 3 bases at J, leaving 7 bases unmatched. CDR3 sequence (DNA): TGTGCCAGCAGCCAAGAGGGACTAGCGGCTAATAGCTACGAGCAGTACTTC. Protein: CASSQEGLAANSYEQYF.

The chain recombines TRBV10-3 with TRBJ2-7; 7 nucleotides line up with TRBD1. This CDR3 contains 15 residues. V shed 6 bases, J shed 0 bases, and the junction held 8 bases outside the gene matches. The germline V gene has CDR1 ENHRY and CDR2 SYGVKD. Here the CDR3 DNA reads TGTGCCATCAGGACAGGGATTCACAGCTCCTACGAGCAGTACTTC. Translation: CAIRTGIHSSYEQYF.

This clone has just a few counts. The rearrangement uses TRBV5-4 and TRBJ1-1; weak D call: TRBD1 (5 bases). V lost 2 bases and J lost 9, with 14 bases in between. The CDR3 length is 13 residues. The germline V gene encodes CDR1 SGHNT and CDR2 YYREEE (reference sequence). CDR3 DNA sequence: TGTGCCAGCAGCTTCAGCTCGACAGACCAAGCTTTCTTT. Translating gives CASSFSSTDQAFF.

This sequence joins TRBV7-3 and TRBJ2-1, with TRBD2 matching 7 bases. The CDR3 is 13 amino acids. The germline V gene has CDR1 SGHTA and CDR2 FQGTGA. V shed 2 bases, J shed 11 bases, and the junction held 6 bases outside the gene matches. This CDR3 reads CASSLGPSGQQFF. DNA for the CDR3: TGTGCCAGCAGCTTAGGGCCTAGCGGCCAGCAGTTCTTC.

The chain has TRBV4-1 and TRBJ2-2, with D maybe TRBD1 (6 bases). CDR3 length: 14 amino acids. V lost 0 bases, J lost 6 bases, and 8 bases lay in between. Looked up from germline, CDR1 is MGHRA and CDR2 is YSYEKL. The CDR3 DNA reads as TGCGCCAGCAGCCAAGATTGGGGGCCCGGGGAGCTGTTTTTT. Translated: CASSQDWGPGELFF.

This CDR3 reads CASSVRGTQYF. The CDR3 DNA reads as TGTGCCAGCAGTGTGCGAGGTACGCAGTATTTT. The gene calls are TRBV6-1 and TRBJ2-3; D unclear. The CDR3 extends over 11 amino acids. Trimming removed 4 bases at V and 8 bases at J, with 7 bases between. Germline V CDR1 and CDR2: MNHNS, SASEGT.

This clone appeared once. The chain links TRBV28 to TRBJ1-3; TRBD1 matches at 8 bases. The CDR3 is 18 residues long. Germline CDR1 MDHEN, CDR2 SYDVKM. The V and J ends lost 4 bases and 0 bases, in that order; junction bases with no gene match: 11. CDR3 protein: CASSSAGTGAFSGNTIYF. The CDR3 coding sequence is TGTGCCAGCAGTTCGGCCGGGACAGGAGCTTTCTCTGGAAACACCATATATTTT.

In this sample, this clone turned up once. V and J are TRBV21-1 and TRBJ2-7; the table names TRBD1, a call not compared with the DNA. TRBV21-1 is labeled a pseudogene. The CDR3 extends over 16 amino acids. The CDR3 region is CASSTPTGGASYEQYF. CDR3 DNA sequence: TGTGCCAGCAGCACCCCAACAGGGGGCGCATCCTACGAGCAGTACTTC.

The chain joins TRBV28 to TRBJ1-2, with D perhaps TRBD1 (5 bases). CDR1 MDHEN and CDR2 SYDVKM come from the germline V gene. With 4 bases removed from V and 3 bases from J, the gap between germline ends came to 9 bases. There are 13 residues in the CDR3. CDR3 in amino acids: CASSSSTDYGYTF. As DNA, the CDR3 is TGTGCCAGCAGTTCCTCGACAGACTATGGCTACACCTTC.

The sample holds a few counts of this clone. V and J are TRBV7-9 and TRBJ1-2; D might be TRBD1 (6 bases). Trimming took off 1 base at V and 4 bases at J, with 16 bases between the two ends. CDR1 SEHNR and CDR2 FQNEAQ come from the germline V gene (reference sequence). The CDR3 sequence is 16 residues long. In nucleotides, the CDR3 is TGTGCCAGCAGCTTAGTGGGGGCTGGGGGTAGCTATGGCTACACCTTC. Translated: CASSLVGAGGSYGYTF.

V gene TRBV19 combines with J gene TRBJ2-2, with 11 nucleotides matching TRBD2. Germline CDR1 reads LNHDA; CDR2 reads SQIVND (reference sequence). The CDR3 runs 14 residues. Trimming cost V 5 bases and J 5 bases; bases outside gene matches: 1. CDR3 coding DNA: TGTGCCAGTAGTTTAGCGGGGGGGACCGGGGAGCTGTTTTTT. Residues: CASSLAGGTGELFF.

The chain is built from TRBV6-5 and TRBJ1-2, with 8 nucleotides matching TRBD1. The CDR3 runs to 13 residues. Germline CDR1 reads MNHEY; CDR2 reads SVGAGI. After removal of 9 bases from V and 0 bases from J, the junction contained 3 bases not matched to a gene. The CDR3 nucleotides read TGTGCCAGTTACAGGGGGGCTAACTATGGCTACACCTTC. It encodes CASYRGANYGYTF.

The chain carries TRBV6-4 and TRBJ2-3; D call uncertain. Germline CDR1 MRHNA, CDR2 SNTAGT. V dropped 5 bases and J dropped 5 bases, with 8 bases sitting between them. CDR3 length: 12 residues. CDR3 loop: CASSSGQDTQYF. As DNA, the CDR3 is TGTGCCAGCAGTTCGGGTCAAGATACGCAGTATTTT.

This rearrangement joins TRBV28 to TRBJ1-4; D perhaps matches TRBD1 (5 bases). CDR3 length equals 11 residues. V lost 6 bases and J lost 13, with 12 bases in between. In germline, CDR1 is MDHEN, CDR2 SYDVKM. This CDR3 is CASSQRTRLFF. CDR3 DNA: TGTGCCAGCAGCCAGAGGACAAGACTGTTTTTT.

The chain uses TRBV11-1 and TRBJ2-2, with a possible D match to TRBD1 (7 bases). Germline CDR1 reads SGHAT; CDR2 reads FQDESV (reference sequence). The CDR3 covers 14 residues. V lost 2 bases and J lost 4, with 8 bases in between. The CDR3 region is CASSLQGGTGELFF. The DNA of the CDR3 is TGTGCCAGCAGCTTACAGGGGGGCACCGGGGAGCTGTTTTTT.

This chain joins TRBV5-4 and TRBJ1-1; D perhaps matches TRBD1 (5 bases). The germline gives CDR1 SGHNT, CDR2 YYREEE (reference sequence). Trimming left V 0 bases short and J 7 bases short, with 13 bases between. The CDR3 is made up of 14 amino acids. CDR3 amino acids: CASSLGGYSGEAFF. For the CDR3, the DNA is TGTGCCAGCAGCTTGGGGGGCTACTCTGGTGAAGCTTTCTTT.

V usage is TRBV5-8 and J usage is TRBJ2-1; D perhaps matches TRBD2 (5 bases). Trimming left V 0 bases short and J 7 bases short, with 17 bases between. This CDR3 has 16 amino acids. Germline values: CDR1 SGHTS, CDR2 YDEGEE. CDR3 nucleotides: TGTGCCAGCAGCTTGGCCGTGACGGCTGGCGGGAATGAGCAGTTCTTC. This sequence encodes CASSLAVTAGGNEQFF.